This TCR beta chain came from a study of blood T cell repertoires in COVID-19. Under the authors' procedure: Estimates of nucleated cell counts were drawn from the amplification of reference gene primers. The assay was immunoSEQ multiplex PCR, and TCRdb's table has in-frame clones only and misses some. The V and J calls and clone size are taken from that table; D and trimming were inferred from the DNA. Of 81,000 or so clones in the sample, more than 75% are singletons; the top ten hold 8%. Specimen: peripheral blood. The source of this sequence is a man in his fifties with active COVID-19.

The CDR3 sequence is CASSLTGGGAGYEQYF. CDR3 bases: TGTGCCAGCAGCCTCACGGGTGGAGGAGCGGGATACGAGCAGTACTTC. This chain connects TRBV11-3 to TRBJ2-7, with 7 nucleotides matching TRBD2. The CDR3 has 16 amino acids. The germline gives CDR1 SGHNT, CDR2 YENEEA. With 5 bases clipped from V and 4 bases from J, the junction kept 14 bases outside the gene matches.